The 17 T cell receptor beta chains reported below all come from one sample, sequenced in a study of cytomegalovirus exposure and HLA in healthy donors (dated by TCRdb to about 2017). Receptors were amplified or captured by the immunoSEQ multiplex PCR assay. The multiplex PCR relied on a mix of 60 forward primers for TCR Vbeta segments and 13 reverse primers for TCR Jbeta segments. The source is immuneACCESS, and TCRdb retained only in-frame sequences with V and J called. Part of the clones is not carried over; for the studies checked, unresolved V genes explain less than half of this, and the remainder is unexplained. Recorded for this sample are about 140,000 clones; approximately 84% of them occurred a single time. The leading ten clones occupy 1.5% to 2.5% of the sample. The sample was PBMCs. The source is a woman aged 40 to 50 in good health and CMV-seronegative.

This chain uses TRBV7-8 with TRBJ1-5; D is possibly TRBD1 (5 bases). Germline CDR1 reads SGHVS; CDR2 reads FQNEAQ. The CDR3 has 14 residues. V shed 0 bases and J shed 6 bases, with 9 bases lying between them. The CDR3 spells CASSLALGGQPQHF. The CDR3 bases are TGTGCCAGCAGCTTAGCGCTGGGGGGTCAGCCCCAGCATTTT.

This clone was detected only once. The chain is built from TRBV6-5 and TRBJ2-6; no clear D gene. V was pared by 5 bases and J by 2 bases, with 7 bases between. From germline, CDR1 is MNHEY and CDR2 SVGAGI. CDR3 size: 14 residues. In DNA form, the CDR3 reads TGTGCCAGCAGTACTACGGCTGGGGCCAACGTCCTGACTTTC. It encodes CASSTTAGANVLTF.

V usage is TRBV19 and J usage is TRBJ2-3; D ambiguous. The CDR3 covers 13 residues. Germline assignment: CDR1 LNHDA and CDR2 SQIVND (reference sequence). Trimming took off 6 bases at V and 6 bases at J, with 13 bases between the two ends. The CDR3 reads CASSESRMDTQYF. CDR3 sequence (DNA): TGTGCCAGTAGCGAAAGTAGAATGGATACGCAGTATTTT.

This chain joins TRBV7-2 and TRBJ2-7, with 8 bases matching TRBD2. This CDR3 is built from 16 residues. The V segment lost 1 base and the J segment 1 base; nucleotides outside the gene matches: 6. Germline CDR1 reads SGHTA; CDR2 reads FQGNSA. CDR3 residues: CASSLVLSSGSYEQYF. In DNA form, the CDR3 reads TGTGCCAGCAGCTTAGTTTTGTCTAGCGGGTCCTACGAGCAGTACTTC. The complete variable domain, with remaining parts taken from reference TRBV7-2 and TRBJ2-7, reads GAGVSQSPSNKVTEKGKDVELRCDPISGHTALYWYRQSLGQGLEFLIYFQGNSAPDKSGLPSDRFSAERTGGSVSTLTIQRTQQEDSAVYLCASSLVLSSGSYEQYFGPGTRLTVT.

This chain's CDR3 is CASSPTGEQFF. The CDR3 nucleotides are TGTGCCAGCAGCCCGACTGGAGAGCAGTTCTTC. This sequence joins TRBV6-1 and TRBJ2-1; D unresolved. Trimming shortened V by 6 bases and J by 10 bases, and 10 bases separated the two germline ends. CDR1 is MNHNS and CDR2 is SASEGT in the germline V gene. The CDR3 sequence is 11 residues long.

The chain is built from TRBV19 and TRBJ2-1; possibly TRBD1 for D (6 bases). Germline loops: CDR1 LNHDA, CDR2 SQIVND (reference sequence). The CDR3 consists of 14 residues. V lost 1 base and J 7 bases, leaving 11 bases between the germline ends. The CDR3 region is CASSIVQGRNEQFF. The CDR3 DNA sequence: TGTGCCAGTAGTATAGTACAGGGCAGGAATGAGCAGTTCTTC.

The V gene is TRBV5-4, the J gene TRBJ2-1; 7 nucleotides line up with TRBD2. The trim removed 2 bases at V and 2 bases at J, leaving 10 bases unmatched. CDR3 length: 17 residues. Germline lookup yields CDR1 SGHNT and CDR2 YYREEE (reference sequence). The CDR3 is CASSFTSAEGTYNEQFF. The CDR3 nucleotides read TGTGCCAGCAGCTTCACTAGCGCAGAGGGTACCTACAATGAGCAGTTCTTC.

The J gene is TRBJ2-7, the V gene TRBV4-1, with no clear D. Germline V lookup: CDR1 MGHRA, CDR2 YSYEKL. This CDR3 is 17 amino acids long. V shed 1 base and J shed 9 bases, with 25 bases lying between them. CDR3 sequence: CASSQGISVRAPTGQYF. The CDR3 nucleotides are TGCGCCAGCAGCCAAGGGATCAGCGTAAGAGCCCCTACGGGGCAGTACTTC.

The V gene is TRBV4-1, the J gene TRBJ1-3; D is possibly TRBD1 (5 bases). Germline lookup yields CDR1 MGHRA and CDR2 YSYEKL. V lost 2 bases to trimming and J lost 4 bases, with 9 bases between them. The CDR3 runs 14 residues. The CDR3 loop is CASSQQGRGNTIYF. In nucleotides, the CDR3 is TGCGCCAGCAGCCAACAGGGTAGGGGAAACACCATATATTTT.

This clone was detected once. The junction does not match germline at one end; this may be a read error. The gene calls are TRBV5-4 and TRBJ2-5; the match to TRBD2 covers 7 bases. The V gene's germline CDR1 is SGHNT and CDR2 YYREEE (reference sequence). The CDR3 is 14 amino acids. CDR3 protein: CVSSLVETSRLPYF. CDR3 DNA: TGTGTCAGCAGCTTGGTGGAGACTAGCAGGCTCCCGTACTTC.

The chain has TRBV7-2 and TRBJ1-2; D is ambiguous. The germline gives CDR1 SGHTA, CDR2 FQGNSA. CDR3 length: 14 residues. Trimming stripped 4 bases from V and 4 bases from J, with 13 bases between. CDR3: CASSSWAALYGYTF. CDR3 bases: TGTGCCAGCAGCTCTTGGGCCGCCCTCTATGGCTACACCTTC.

The J gene is TRBJ1-6, the V gene TRBV9; the match to TRBD1 covers 7 bases. With V trimmed by 3 bases and J by 7 bases, 4 bases remained unmatched. The CDR3 sequence is 14 residues long. Germline V gene lookup returns CDR1 SGDLS and CDR2 YYNGEE. The CDR3 DNA reads as TGTGCCAGCAGCGGACAGGGAGACAATTCACCCCTCCACTTT. This gives the protein CASSGQGDNSPLHF.

The chain employs TRBV11-2 and TRBJ1-5; D is uncertain. This CDR3 comprises 15 residues. Trimming removed 0 bases at V and 0 bases at J, with 6 bases between. From germline, CDR1 is SGHAT and CDR2 FQNNGV. The CDR3 sequence is CASSLDPYSNQPQHF. The DNA for the CDR3 is TGTGCCAGCAGCTTAGACCCGTATAGCAATCAGCCCCAGCATTTT.

The gene calls are TRBV28 and TRBJ2-6; perhaps TRBD1 as D (6 bases). Germline assignment: CDR1 MDHEN and CDR2 SYDVKM. Trimming took 3 bases from V and 2 from J, leaving 11 bases between them. CDR3 length equals 16 residues. The DNA for the CDR3 is TGTGCCAGCAGTTTCAACAGGGCGCCTGGGGCCAACGTCCTGACTTTC. Translated, it gives CASSFNRAPGANVLTF.

Worth noting for this clone: An end of the junction does not agree with germline; a read error may underlie this. The chain employs TRBV7-9 and TRBJ2-7; the D is unclear. Germline V gene lookup returns CDR1 SEHNR and CDR2 FQNEAQ (reference sequence). This CDR3 contains 16 residues. CDR3 in DNA: TGTTCCAGCAGCCCCACTTCTGGAGCTATCCTTGACGAGCAGTACTTC. Its translation: CSSSPTSGAILDEQYF.

V is TRBV14 and J is TRBJ2-2; D may be TRBD2 (6 bases). V lost 3 bases to trimming and J lost 5 bases, with 10 bases between them. Germline V CDR1 and CDR2: SGHDN, FVKESK. This CDR3 contains 14 residues. Here the CDR3 reads CASSQYGSTGELFF. The CDR3 DNA sequence: TGTGCCAGCAGCCAGTACGGGAGTACCGGGGAGCTGTTTTTT.

This rearrangement joins TRBV28 to TRBJ1-2; D not resolved. The germline gives CDR1 MDHEN, CDR2 SYDVKM. The CDR3 runs to 14 residues. Trimming took off 2 bases at V and 0 bases at J, with 7 bases between the two ends. The CDR3 bases are TGTGCCAGCAGTTTAACCGGAGCTAACTATGGCTACACCTTC. Amino acid sequence: CASSLTGANYGYTF.